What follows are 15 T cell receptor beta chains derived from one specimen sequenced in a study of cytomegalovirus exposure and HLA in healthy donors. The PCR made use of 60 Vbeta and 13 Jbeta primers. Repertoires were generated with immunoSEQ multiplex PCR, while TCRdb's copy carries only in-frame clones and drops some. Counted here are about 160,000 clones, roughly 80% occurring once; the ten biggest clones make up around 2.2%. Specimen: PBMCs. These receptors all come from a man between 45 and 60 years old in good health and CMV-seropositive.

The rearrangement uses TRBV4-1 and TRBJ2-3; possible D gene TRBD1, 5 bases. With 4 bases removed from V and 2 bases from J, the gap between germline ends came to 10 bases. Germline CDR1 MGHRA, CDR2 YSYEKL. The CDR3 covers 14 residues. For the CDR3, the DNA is TGCGCCAGCAGCCTAATGACAGCCACAGATACGCAGTATTTT. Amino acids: CASSLMTATDTQYF.

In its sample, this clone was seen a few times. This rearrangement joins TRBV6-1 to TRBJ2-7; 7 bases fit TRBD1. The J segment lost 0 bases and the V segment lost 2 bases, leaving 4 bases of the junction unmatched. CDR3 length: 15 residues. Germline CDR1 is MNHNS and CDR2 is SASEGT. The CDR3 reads CASSELRGLSYEQYF. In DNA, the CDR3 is TGTGCCAGCAGTGAACTGAGGGGGCTCTCCTACGAGCAGTACTTC.

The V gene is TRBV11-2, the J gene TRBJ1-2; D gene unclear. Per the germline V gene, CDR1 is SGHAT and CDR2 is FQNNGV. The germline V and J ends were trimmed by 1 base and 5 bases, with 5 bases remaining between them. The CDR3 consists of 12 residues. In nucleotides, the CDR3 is TGTGCCAGCAGCTTAGCAGCGTATGGCTACACCTTC. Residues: CASSLAAYGYTF. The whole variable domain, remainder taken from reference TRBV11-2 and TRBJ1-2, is EAGVAQSPRYKIIEKRQSVAFWCNPISGHATLYWYQQILGQGPKLLIQFQNNGVVDDSQLPKDRFSAERLKGVDSTLKIQPAKLEDSAVYLCASSLAAYGYTFGSGTRLTVV.

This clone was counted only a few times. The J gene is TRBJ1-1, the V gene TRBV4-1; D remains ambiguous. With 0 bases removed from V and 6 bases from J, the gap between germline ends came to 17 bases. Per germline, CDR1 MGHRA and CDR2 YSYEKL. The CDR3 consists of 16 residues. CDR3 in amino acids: CASSQDQAGSGPEAFF. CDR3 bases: TGCGCCAGCAGCCAAGATCAGGCGGGTAGTGGCCCTGAAGCTTTCTTT.

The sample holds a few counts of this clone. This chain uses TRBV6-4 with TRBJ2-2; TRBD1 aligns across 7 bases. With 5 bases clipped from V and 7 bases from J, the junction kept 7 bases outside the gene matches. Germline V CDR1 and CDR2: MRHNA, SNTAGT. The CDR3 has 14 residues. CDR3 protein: CASSRQGLSGELFF. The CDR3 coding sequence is TGTGCCAGCAGTAGACAGGGATTGAGCGGGGAGCTGTTTTTT.

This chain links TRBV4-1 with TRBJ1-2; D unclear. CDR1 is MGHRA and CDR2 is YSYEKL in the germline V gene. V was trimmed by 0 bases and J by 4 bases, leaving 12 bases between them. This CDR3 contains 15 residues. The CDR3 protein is CASSQDRESGYGYTF. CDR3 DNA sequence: TGCGCCAGCAGCCAAGATCGCGAAAGTGGCTATGGCTACACCTTC.

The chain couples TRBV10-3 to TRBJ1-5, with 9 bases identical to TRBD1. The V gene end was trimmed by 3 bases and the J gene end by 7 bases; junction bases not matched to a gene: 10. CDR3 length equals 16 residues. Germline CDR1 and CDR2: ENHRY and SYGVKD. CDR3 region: CAISDIGTGHGQPQHF. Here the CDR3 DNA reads TGTGCCATCAGTGACATAGGGACAGGGCATGGACAGCCCCAGCATTTT.

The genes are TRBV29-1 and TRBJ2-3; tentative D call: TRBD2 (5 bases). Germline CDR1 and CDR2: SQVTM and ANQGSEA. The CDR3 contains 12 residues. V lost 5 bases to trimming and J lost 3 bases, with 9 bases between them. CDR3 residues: CSVPEGTDTQYF. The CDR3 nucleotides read TGCAGCGTTCCAGAGGGTACAGATACGCAGTATTTT.

The chain's CDR3 is CASLTPNTGELFF. DNA for the CDR3: TGTGCCAGCCTAACCCCGAACACCGGGGAGCTGTTTTTT. The rearrangement links TRBV28 to TRBJ2-2; D unresolved. Germline V lookup: CDR1 MDHEN, CDR2 SYDVKM. V lost 8 bases and J 0 bases, leaving 7 bases between the germline ends. This CDR3 comprises 13 residues.

CDR3 in DNA: TGTGCCAGCAGCTTGGGGGGGGGACCCGTCGGAGAGACCCAGTACTTC. This gives the protein CASSLGGGPVGETQYF. The rearrangement uses TRBV5-6 and TRBJ2-5, with 7 positions matching TRBD2. This CDR3 spans 16 amino acids. With V trimmed by 0 bases and J by 4 bases, 9 bases remained unmatched. The germline V gene has CDR1 SGHDT and CDR2 YYEEEE.

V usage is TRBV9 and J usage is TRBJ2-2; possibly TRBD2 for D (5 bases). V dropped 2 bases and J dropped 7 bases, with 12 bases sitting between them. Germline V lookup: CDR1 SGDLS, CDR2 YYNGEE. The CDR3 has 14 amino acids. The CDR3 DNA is TGTGCCAGCAGCGTGTTCCCAGAGGGCGGGGAGCTGTTTTTT. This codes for CASSVFPEGGELFF.

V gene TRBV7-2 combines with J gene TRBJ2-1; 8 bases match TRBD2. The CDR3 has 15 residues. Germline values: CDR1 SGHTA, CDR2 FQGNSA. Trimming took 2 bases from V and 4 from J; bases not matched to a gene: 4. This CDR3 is CASSLQAGEYNEQFF. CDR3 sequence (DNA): TGTGCCAGCAGCTTACAAGCGGGGGAATACAATGAGCAGTTCTTC.

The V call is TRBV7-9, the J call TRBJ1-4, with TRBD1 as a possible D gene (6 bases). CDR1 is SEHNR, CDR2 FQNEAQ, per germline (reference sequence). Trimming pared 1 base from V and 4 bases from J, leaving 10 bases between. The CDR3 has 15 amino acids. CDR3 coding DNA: TGTGCCAGCAGCTTAGTGCCAGGGGTTAATGAAAAACTGTTTTTT. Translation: CASSLVPGVNEKLFF.

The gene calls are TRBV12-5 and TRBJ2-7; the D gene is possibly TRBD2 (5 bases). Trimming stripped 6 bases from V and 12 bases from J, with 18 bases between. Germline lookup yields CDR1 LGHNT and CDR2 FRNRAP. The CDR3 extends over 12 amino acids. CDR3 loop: CASGRIQDFPYF. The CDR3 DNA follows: TGTGCTAGTGGCAGAATTCAGGACTTCCCGTACTTC.

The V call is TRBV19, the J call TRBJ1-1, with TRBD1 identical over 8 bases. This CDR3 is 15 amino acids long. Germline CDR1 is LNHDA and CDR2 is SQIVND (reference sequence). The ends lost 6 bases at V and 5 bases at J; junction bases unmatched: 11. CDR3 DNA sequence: TGTGCCAGTAGGGCGCAGGGGGCTGTAGGAACTGAAGCTTTCTTT. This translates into CASRAQGAVGTEAFF.